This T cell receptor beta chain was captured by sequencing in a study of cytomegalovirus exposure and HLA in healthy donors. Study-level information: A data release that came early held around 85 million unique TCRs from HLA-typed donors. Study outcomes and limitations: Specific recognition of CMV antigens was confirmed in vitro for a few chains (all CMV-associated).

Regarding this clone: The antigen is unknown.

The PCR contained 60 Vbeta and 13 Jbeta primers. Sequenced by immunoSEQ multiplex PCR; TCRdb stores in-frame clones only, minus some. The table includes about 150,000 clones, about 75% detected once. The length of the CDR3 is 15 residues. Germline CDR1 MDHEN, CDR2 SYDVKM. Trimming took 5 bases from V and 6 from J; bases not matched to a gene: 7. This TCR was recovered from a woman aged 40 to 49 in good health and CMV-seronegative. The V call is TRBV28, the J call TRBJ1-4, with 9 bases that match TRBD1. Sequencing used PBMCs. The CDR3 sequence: CASSPQTGGYEKLFF. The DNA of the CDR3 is TGTGCCAGCAGTCCCCAGACAGGGGGGTATGAAAAACTGTTTTTT.